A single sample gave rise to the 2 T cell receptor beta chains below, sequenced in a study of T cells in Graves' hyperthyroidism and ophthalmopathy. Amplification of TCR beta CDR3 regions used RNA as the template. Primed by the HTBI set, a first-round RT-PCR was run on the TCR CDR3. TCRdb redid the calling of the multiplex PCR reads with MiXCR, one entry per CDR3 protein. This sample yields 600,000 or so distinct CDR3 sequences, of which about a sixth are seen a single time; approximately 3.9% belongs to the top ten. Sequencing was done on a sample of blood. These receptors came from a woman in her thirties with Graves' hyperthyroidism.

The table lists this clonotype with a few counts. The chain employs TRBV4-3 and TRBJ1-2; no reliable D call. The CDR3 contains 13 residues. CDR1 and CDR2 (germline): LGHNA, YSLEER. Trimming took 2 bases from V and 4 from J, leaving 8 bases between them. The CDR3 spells CASSQSVGYGYTF. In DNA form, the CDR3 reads TGCGCCAGCAGCCAATCGGTCGGCTATGGCTACACCTTC.

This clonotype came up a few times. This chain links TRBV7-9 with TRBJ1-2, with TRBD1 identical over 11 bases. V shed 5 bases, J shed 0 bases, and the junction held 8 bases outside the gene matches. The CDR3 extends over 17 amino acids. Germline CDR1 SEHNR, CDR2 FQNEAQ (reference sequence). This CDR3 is CASSRAGQGAANYGYTF. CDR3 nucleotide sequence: TGTGCCAGCAGCCGTGCCGGACAGGGGGCTGCTAACTATGGCTACACCTTC.